This is a list of T cell receptor beta chains from one sample in a study of OX40 agonist ivuxolimab in advanced cancers. The assay was immunoSEQ multiplex PCR, and TCRdb's table has in-frame clones only and misses some. The data show 80,000 or so clones, with 70% to 90% seen just once and approximately 7.7% held by the top ten. The specimen was CD4+ or CD8+ T cells sorted from blood, collected in a trial of the OX40 agonist ivuxolimab. The source of these receptors is an adult with an advanced solid tumor such as melanoma, head and neck, liver or kidney cancer. CDR3s include the opening cysteine and the closing phenylalanine or tryptophan. The order of the fields is V gene, clone size, J gene, D gene, CDR3 DNA, CDR3 protein. D genes are given only for firm matches. A row's size may be missing; if present it is once, few, many or a size class.

V gene: TRBV30
clone size: -
J gene: TRBJ2-7
D gene: -
CDR3 DNA: TGTGCCTGGAGTCCCGGAGGGATACCCTACGAGCAGTACTTC
CDR3 protein: CAWSPGGIPYEQYF

V gene: TRBV19
clone size: -
J gene: TRBJ2-2
D gene: -
CDR3 DNA: TGTGCCAGTAGTAGAGACTCTACGAACACCGGGGAGCTGTTTTTT
CDR3 protein: CASSRDSTNTGELFF

V gene: TRBV28
clone size: -
J gene: TRBJ1-4
D gene: -
CDR3 DNA: TGTGCCAGCAGTTTAGGGGGGGTAACTAATGAAAAACTGTTTTTT
CDR3 protein: CASSLGGVTNEKLFF

V gene: TRBV10-3
clone size: -
J gene: TRBJ1-1
D gene: -
CDR3 DNA: TGTGCCATCAGTGGGGGGACGGCTGAAGCTTTCTTT
CDR3 protein: CAISGGTAEAFF

V gene: TRBV5-1
clone size: once
J gene: TRBJ1-3
D gene: -
CDR3 DNA: TGCGCCAGCAGCTTGGTGGGGGCTGGTGGAAACACCATATATTTT
CDR3 protein: CASSLVGAGGNTIYF

V gene: TRBV6-5
clone size: -
J gene: TRBJ2-7
D gene: -
CDR3 DNA: TGTGCCAGCAGTTACCGTAGGGGCTCCTACGAGCAGTACTTC
CDR3 protein: CASSYRRGSYEQYF

V gene: TRBV28
clone size: few
J gene: TRBJ2-5
D gene: TRBD1
CDR3 DNA: TGTGCCAGCAGCCCGACAGGGGGCCAGAAGACCCAGTACTTC
CDR3 protein: CASSPTGGQKTQYF

V gene: TRBV5-4
clone size: -
J gene: TRBJ1-4
D gene: TRBD1
CDR3 DNA: TGTGCCAGCAGCGCCAATCCCGAGGACAGGGCTGAAAAACTGTTTTTT
CDR3 protein: CASSANPEDRAEKLFF

V gene: TRBV5-1
clone size: -
J gene: TRBJ2-5
D gene: -
CDR3 DNA: TGCGCCAGCAGCTTGGTAGGGCTAGCTGCTCAAGAGACCCAGTACTTC
CDR3 protein: CASSLVGLAAQETQYF

V gene: TRBV11-2
clone size: once
J gene: TRBJ1-1
D gene: -
CDR3 DNA: TGTGCCAGCAGCTTAGATCTGGGGACTGAAGCTTTCTTT
CDR3 protein: CASSLDLGTEAFF

V gene: TRBV19
clone size: few
J gene: TRBJ2-2
D gene: -
CDR3 DNA: TGTGCCAGTAGTAGGGGGGAAGGATTGGCCGGGGAGCTGTTTTTT
CDR3 protein: CASSRGEGLAGELFF

V gene: TRBV5-5
clone size: -
J gene: TRBJ1-1
D gene: TRBD1
CDR3 DNA: TGTGCCAGCAGCTTTACAGGGGGCACTGAAGCTTTCTTT
CDR3 protein: CASSFTGGTEAFF

V gene: TRBV19
clone size: -
J gene: TRBJ2-2
D gene: -
CDR3 DNA: TGTGCCAGTAGTCACGACACCGGGGAGCTGTTTTTT
CDR3 protein: CASSHDTGELFF

V gene: TRBV11-2
clone size: -
J gene: TRBJ2-7
D gene: -
CDR3 DNA: TGTGCCAGCAGCTTAGTTTTTTCCTACGAGCAGTACTTC
CDR3 protein: CASSLVFSYEQYF

V gene: TRBV5-6
clone size: few
J gene: TRBJ2-5
D gene: TRBD1
CDR3 DNA: TGTGCCAGCAGCCCACCGACAGGGGAAGAGACCCAGTACTTC
CDR3 protein: CASSPPTGEETQYF

V gene: TRBV14
clone size: -
J gene: TRBJ1-6
D gene: -
CDR3 DNA: TGTGCCAGCAGCCAAGAATCCTGGTTTTCACCCCTCCACTTT
CDR3 protein: CASSQESWFSPLHF

V gene: TRBV5-6
clone size: -
J gene: TRBJ1-2
D gene: TRBD1
CDR3 DNA: TGTGCCAGCAGATTCGACAGGGAAAGGGGCTACACCTTC
CDR3 protein: CASRFDRERGYTF

V gene: TRBV27
clone size: -
J gene: TRBJ1-3
D gene: TRBD1
CDR3 DNA: TGTGCCAGCAGTTCCGACCCCTCAGGGGGCGGTTTGAGTGGAAACACCATATATTTT
CDR3 protein: CASSSDPSGGGLSGNTIYF

V gene: TRBV30
clone size: -
J gene: TRBJ1-6
D gene: -
CDR3 DNA: TGTGCCTGGAGTGTATATGACAGACAAAACTCACCCCTCCACTTT
CDR3 protein: CAWSVYDRQNSPLHF

V gene: TRBV7-2
clone size: -
J gene: TRBJ2-7
D gene: -
CDR3 DNA: TGTGCCAGCAGCTCTGTAGGACAGCTTACCTACGAGCAGTACTTC
CDR3 protein: CASSSVGQLTYEQYF

V gene: TRBV14
clone size: -
J gene: TRBJ2-7
D gene: -
CDR3 DNA: TGTGCCAGCAGCCAAGATCCCGGGATTCGGTACTTC
CDR3 protein: CASSQDPGIRYF

V gene: TRBV28
clone size: -
J gene: TRBJ2-4
D gene: -
CDR3 DNA: TGTGCCAGCACAGAGGGGGTCAAAAACATTCAGTACTTC
CDR3 protein: CASTEGVKNIQYF

V gene: TRBV7-9
clone size: -
J gene: TRBJ2-7
D gene: -
CDR3 DNA: TGTGCCAGCAGCTTAGCTCTAACAGGGCCCAGCTCCTACGAGCAGTACTTC
CDR3 protein: CASSLALTGPSSYEQYF

V gene: TRBV29-1
clone size: -
J gene: TRBJ2-7
D gene: -
CDR3 DNA: TGCAGCGTTGATGCAGGAACCTACGAGCAGTACTTC
CDR3 protein: CSVDAGTYEQYF

V gene: TRBV10-3
clone size: -
J gene: TRBJ2-7
D gene: TRBD1
CDR3 DNA: TGTGCCATCAGTGAGGGACAGGGTTATGGTGAGCAGTACTTC
CDR3 protein: CAISEGQGYGEQYF

V gene: TRBV19
clone size: many
J gene: TRBJ1-4
D gene: -
CDR3 DNA: TGTGCCAGTAGTAAGGATCCCCGGGGAGAAAAACTGTTTTTT
CDR3 protein: CASSKDPRGEKLFF

V gene: TRBV5-1
clone size: -
J gene: TRBJ2-3
D gene: -
CDR3 DNA: TGCGCCAGCAGCTTGGCCGTAGATACGCAGTATTTT
CDR3 protein: CASSLAVDTQYF